This passage covers 9 T cell receptor beta chains from one sample sequenced in a study of blood T cells in healthy people across ages. A second about 6 to 11 cycle PCR used barcoded and J-beta primers. TCRdb reprocessed the 5' RACE reads via MiXCR and lists one record per CDR3 protein. The data show some 1.5 million distinct CDR3 sequences, approximately 43% seen once. What was sequenced was blood. All receptors derive from a woman between 18 and 29 years old in good health.

Regarding this clonotype: At one end, the junction sequence differs from germline, possibly due to a read error. The chain links TRBV3-1 to TRBJ2-3; D is unclear. Germline V CDR1 and CDR2: LGHDT, YNNKEL (reference sequence). The CDR3 runs to 14 residues. The CDR3 coding sequence is TGTGCCAGCAGACAAGTCAGTGCGGCAGATACGCAGTATTTT. Protein: CASRQVSAADTQYF.

This clonotype has a handful of counts. The gene calls are TRBV5-6 and TRBJ1-2; D gene uncertain. The CDR3 has 14 amino acids. V lost 5 bases and J lost 4, with 15 bases in between. CDR1 is SGHDT, CDR2 YYEEEE, per germline. CDR3 protein: CASRPAITFYGYTF. CDR3 sequence (DNA): TGTGCCAGCAGACCGGCAATTACCTTCTATGGCTACACCTTC.

The chain is built from TRBV5-6 and TRBJ1-2; TRBD1 agrees at 7 bases. J was trimmed by 1 base and V by 0 bases; bases with no gene match: 6. This CDR3 has 16 amino acids. The germline CDR1 and CDR2 sequences are SGHDT and YYEEEE. CDR3 coding DNA: TGTGCCAGCAGCTTGGAGGGACAGCCGGATAACTATGGCTACACCTTC. Encoded protein: CASSLEGQPDNYGYTF.

This clonotype occurred once. This may be a read error, as it is one base from a much larger clone. J is TRBJ2-1 and V is TRBV4-3; 9 positions agree with TRBD2. Looked up from germline, CDR1 is LGHNA and CDR2 is YSLEER. The CDR3 covers 15 residues. The junction had 8 bases not matched to a gene; V was cut back by 1 base and J by 10 bases. DNA of the CDR3: TGCGCCAGCAGCCAAGTCGCTAGCGGGATTGGCGAGCAGTTCTTC. Protein product: CASSQVASGIGEQFF.

The chain combines TRBV12-3 or TRBV12-4 with TRBJ1-5; perhaps TRBD1 as D (5 bases). The CDR3 runs 17 residues. V was clipped by 5 bases and J by 0 bases, with 17 bases between them. The CDR3 loop reads CASSPPRDADSNQPQHF. CDR3 nucleotide sequence: TGTGCCAGCAGTCCACCCCGGGACGCCGATAGCAATCAGCCCCAGCATTTT.

The rearrangement joins TRBV7-9 to TRBJ1-4, with 7 bases fitting TRBD1. The V gene end was trimmed by 6 bases and the J gene end by 8 bases; junction bases not matched to a gene: 9. This CDR3 is built from 14 residues. Germline V gene sequence: CDR1 SEHNR, CDR2 FQNEAQ (reference sequence). Here the CDR3 DNA reads TGTGCCAGCAGTATGGGACAGTTTGTCGAAAAACTGTTTTTT. Protein product: CASSMGQFVEKLFF.

This rearrangement joins TRBV6-6 to TRBJ2-1, with TRBD2 matching 8 bases. Near its end, the DNA agrees better with TRBJ2-7, so the J call may be wrong. The CDR3 is 16 residues long. CDR1 is MNHNY and CDR2 is SVGAGI in the germline V gene (reference sequence). The CDR3 DNA reads as TGTGCCAGCAGTTTCCCCATCGGGGGGGACTACAATGAGCAGTACTTC. Protein sequence: CASSFPIGGDYNEQYF.

The chain joins TRBV6-1 to TRBJ1-4; D is perhaps TRBD1 (5 bases). Trimming shortened V by 9 bases and J by 8 bases, and 16 bases separated the two germline ends. There are 13 residues in the CDR3. CDR1 and CDR2 (germline): MNHNS, SASEGT. The CDR3 DNA follows: TGTGCCAGTCAGGTTCGGGGCAAAGAAAAACTGTTTTTT. Encoded protein: CASQVRGKEKLFF.

In nucleotides, the CDR3 is TGCGCCAGCAGCCAATTGAGACTTAATCAGCCCCAGCATTTT. Its translation is CASSQLRLNQPQHF. This rearrangement joins TRBV4-1 to TRBJ1-5; the D is unclear. Germline lookup yields CDR1 MGHRA and CDR2 YSYEKL. Between the trimmed V and J ends, which lost 2 bases and 4 bases, there was a span of 9 bases. This CDR3 has 14 residues.